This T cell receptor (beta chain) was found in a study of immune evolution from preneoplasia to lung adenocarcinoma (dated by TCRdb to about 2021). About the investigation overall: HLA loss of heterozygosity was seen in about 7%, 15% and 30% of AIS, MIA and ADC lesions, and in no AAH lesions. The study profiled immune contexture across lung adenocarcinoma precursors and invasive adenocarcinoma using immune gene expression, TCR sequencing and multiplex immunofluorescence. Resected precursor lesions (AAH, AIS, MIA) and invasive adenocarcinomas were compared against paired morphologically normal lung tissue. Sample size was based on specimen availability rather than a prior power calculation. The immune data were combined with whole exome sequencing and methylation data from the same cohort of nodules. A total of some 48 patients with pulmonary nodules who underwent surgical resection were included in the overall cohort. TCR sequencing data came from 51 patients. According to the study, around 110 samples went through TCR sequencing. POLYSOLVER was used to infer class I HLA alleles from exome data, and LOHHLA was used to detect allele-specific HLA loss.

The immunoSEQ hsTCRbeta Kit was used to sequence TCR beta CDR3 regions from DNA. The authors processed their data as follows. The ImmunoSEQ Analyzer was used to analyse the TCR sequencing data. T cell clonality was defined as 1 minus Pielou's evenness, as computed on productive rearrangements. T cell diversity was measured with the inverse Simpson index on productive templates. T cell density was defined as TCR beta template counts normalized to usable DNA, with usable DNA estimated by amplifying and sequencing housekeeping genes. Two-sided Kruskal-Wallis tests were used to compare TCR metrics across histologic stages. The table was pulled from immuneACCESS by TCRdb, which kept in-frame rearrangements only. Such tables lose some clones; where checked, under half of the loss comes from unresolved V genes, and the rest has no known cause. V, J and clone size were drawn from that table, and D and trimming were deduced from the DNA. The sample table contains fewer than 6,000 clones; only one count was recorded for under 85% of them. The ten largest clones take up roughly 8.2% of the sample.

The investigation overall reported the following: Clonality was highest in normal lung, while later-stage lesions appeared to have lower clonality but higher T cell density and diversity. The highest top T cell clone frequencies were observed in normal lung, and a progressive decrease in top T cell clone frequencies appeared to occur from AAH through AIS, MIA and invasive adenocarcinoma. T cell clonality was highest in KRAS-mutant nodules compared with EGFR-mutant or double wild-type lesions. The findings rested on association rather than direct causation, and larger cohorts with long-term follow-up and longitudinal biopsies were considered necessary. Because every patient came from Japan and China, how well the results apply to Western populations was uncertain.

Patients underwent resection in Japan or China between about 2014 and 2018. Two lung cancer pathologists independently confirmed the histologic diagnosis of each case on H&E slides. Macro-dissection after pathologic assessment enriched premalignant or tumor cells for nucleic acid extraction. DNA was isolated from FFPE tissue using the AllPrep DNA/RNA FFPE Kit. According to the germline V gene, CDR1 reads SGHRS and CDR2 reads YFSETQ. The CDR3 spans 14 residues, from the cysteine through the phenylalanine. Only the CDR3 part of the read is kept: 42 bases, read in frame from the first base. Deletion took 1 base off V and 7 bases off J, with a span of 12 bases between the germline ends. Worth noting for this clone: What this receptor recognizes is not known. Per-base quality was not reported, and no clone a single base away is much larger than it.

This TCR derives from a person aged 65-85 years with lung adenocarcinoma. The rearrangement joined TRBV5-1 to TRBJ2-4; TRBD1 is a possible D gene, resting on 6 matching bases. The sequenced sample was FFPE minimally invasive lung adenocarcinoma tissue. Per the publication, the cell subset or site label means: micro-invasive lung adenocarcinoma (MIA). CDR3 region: CASSLLPGENIQYF. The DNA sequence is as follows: TGCGCCAGCAGCTTGTTACCAGGGGAGAACATTCAGTACTTC.